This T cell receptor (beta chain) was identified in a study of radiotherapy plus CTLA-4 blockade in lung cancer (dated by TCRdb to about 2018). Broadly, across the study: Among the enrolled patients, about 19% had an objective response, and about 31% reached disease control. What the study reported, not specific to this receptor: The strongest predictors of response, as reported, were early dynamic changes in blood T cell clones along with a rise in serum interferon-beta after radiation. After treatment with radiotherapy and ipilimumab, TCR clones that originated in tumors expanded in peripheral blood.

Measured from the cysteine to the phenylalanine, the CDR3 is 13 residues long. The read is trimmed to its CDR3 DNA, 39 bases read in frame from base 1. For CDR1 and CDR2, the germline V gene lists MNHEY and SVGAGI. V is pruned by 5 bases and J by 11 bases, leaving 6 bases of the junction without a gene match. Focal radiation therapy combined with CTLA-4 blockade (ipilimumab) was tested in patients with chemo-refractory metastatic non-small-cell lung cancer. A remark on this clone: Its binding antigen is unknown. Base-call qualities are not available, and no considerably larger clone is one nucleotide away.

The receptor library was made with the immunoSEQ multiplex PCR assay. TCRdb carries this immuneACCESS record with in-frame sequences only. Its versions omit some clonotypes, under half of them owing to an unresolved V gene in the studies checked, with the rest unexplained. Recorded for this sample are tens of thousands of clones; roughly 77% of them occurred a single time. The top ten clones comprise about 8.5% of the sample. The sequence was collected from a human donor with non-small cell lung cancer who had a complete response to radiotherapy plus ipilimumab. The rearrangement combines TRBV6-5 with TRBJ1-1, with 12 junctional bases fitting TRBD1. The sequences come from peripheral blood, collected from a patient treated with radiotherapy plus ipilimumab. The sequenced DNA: TGTGCCAGCAGTCGTCCGGGACAGGGGGCGGCTTTCTTT. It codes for CASSRPGQGAAFF.